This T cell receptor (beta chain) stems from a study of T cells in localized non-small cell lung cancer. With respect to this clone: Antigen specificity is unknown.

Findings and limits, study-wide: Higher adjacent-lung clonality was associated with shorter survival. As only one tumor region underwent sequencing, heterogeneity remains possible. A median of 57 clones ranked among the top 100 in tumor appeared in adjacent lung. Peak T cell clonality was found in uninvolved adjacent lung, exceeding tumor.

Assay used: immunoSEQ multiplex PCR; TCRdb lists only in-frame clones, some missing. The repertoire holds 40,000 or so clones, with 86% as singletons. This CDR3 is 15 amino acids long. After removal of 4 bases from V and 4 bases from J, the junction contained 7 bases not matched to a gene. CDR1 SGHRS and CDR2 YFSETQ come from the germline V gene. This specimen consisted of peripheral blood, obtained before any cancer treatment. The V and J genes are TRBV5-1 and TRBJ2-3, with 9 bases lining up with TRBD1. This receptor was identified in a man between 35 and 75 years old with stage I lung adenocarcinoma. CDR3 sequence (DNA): TGCGCCAGCAGCGGGGGACAGGGACCTTCAGATACGCAGTATTTT. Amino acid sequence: CASSGGQGPSDTQYF.